This note documents a single T cell receptor beta chain sequence. No antigen is known for it. Germline CDR1 reads MDHEN; CDR2 reads SYDVKM. Trimming removed 5 bases at V and 7 bases at J, with 14 bases between. The CDR3 runs 14 residues. This entry belongs to a study of PD-1 blockade in classical Hodgkin lymphoma. At the level of the study: Treatment was intravenous nivolumab, 3 mg/kg every 2 weeks, until progression. Study-wide results and caveats: Individuals who commenced nivolumab within less than 1 year of ASCT were excluded. Causes of the repertoire differences remain undefined, possibly disease activity or prior therapy. According to reports, newly diagnosed patients had lower baseline TCR diversity than healthy donors, and relapsed/refractory patients had lower baseline TCR diversity still.

The data were produced by immunoSEQ multiplex PCR, yet TCRdb's version contains in-frame clones alone and is incomplete. The profile shows fewer than 90,000 clones, around 90% of them singletons. Autologous stem cell transplantation was followed by relapse in every patient, and brentuximab vedotin exposure varied. Sequencing was performed on peripheral blood mononuclear cells (PBMCs), taken at baseline. The V and J genes are TRBV28 and TRBJ1-4, with no clear D. The sequence came from a human donor with classical Hodgkin lymphoma. The CDR3 sequence is CASSLAARGEKLFF. CDR3 DNA sequence: TGTGCCAGCAGTCTAGCCGCCCGGGGTGAAAAACTGTTTTTT.